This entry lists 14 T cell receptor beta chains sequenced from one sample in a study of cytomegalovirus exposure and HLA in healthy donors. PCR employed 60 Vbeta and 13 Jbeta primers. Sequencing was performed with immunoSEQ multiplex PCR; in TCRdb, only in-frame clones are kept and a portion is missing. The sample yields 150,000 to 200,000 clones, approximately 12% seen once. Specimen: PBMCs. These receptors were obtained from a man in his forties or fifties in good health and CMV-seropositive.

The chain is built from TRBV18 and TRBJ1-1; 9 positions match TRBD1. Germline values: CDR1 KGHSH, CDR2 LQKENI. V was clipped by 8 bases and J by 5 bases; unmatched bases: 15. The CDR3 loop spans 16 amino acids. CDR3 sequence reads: CASLEQGAGMGTEAFF. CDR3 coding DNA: TGTGCCAGCCTTGAACAGGGGGCCGGGATGGGGACTGAAGCTTTCTTT.

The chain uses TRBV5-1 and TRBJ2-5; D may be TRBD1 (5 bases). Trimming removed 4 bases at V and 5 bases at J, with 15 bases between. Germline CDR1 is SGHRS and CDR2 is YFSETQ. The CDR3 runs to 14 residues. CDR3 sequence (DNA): TGCGCCAGCAGCGAAACAGGTGGACGGGAGACCCAGTACTTC. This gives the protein CASSETGGRETQYF.

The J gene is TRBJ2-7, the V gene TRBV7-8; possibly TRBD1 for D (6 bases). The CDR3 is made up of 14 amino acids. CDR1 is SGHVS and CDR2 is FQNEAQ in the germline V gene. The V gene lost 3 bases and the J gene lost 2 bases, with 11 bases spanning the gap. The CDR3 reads CASSLLTGPYEQYF. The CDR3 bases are TGTGCCAGCAGCTTGCTAACAGGGCCCTACGAGCAGTACTTC.

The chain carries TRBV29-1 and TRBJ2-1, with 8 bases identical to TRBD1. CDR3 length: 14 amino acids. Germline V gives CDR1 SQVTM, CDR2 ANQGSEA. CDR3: CSFRQGASYNEQFF. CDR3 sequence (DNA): TGCAGTTTCAGGCAGGGGGCTTCCTACAATGAGCAGTTCTTC.

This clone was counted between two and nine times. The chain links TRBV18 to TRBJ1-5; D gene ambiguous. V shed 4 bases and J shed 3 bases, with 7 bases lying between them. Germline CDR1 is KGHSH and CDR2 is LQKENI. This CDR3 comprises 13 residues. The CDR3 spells CASSRGNNQPQHF. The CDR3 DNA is TGTGCCAGCTCACGAGGGAACAATCAGCCCCAGCATTTT.

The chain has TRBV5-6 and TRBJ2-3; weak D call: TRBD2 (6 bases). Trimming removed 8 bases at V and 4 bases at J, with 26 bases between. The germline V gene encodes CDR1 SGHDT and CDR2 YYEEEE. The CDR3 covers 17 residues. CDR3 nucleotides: TGTGCCAGATCCATACTGGTGGGACTCCGGGGCCCAGATACGCAGTATTTT. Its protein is CARSILVGLRGPDTQYF.

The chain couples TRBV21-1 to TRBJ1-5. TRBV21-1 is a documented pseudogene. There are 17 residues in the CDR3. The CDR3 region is CASSKEARSTSNQPQHF. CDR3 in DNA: TGTGCCAGCAGCAAAGAAGCGAGGAGCACAAGCAATCAGCCCCAGCATTTT.

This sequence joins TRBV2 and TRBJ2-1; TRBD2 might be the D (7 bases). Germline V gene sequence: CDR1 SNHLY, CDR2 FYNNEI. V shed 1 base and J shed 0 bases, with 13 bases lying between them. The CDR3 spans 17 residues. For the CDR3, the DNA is TGTGCCAGCAGTGAAGGGGGGGGCGCCAGCTCCTACAATGAGCAGTTCTTC. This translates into CASSEGGGASSYNEQFF.

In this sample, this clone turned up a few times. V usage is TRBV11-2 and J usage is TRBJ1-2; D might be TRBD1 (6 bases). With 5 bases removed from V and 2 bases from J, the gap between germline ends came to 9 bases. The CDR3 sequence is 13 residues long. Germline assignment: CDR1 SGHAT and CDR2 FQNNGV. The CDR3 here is CASSADRNYGYTF. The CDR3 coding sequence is TGTGCCAGCAGCGCCGACAGGAACTATGGCTACACCTTC.

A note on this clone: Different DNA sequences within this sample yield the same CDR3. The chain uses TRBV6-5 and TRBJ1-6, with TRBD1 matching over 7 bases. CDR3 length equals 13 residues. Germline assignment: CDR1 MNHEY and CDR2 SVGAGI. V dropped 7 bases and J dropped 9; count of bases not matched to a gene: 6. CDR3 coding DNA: TGTGCCAGCAACAGGGGCATAGCTTCACCCCTCCACTTT. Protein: CASNRGIASPLHF.

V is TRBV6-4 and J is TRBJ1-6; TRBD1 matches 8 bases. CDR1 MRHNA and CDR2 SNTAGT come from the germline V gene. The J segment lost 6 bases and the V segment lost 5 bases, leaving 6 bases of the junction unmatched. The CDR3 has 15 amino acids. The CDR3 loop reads CASSLDRGPNSPLHF. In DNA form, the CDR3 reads TGTGCCAGCAGTTTAGACAGGGGACCTAATTCACCCCTCCACTTT.

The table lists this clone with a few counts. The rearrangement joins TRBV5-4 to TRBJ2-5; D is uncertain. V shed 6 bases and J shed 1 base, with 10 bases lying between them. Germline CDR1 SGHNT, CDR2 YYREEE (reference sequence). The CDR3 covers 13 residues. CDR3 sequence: CASTAAAQETQYF. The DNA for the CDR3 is TGTGCCAGCACTGCGGCAGCCCAAGAGACCCAGTACTTC. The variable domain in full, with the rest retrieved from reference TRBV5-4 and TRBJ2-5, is ETGVTQSPTHLIKTRGQQVTLRCSSQSGHNTVSWYQQALGQGPQFIFQYYREEENGRGNFPPRFSGLQFPNYSSELNVNALELDDSALYLCASTAAAQETQYFGPGTRLLVL.

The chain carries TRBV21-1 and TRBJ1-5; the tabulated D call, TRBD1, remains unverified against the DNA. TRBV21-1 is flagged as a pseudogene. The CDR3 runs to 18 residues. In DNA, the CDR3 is TGTGCCAGCAGTGCCTACCGGGACAGGGGGCGCCGGAGTCAGCCCCAGCATTTT. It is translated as CASSAYRDRGRRSQPQHF.

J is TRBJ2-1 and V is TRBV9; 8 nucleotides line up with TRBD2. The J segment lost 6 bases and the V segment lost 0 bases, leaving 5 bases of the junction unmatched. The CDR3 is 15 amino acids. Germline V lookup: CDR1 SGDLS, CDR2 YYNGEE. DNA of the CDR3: TGTGCCAGCAGCGTAGCGGCTAGCGGGCCCAATGAGCAGTTCTTC. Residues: CASSVAASGPNEQFF.